This entry lists 3 T cell receptor beta chains sequenced from one sample in a study of blood T cell repertoires in COVID-19. The table came from immunoSEQ multiplex PCR; TCRdb's copy has only in-frame clones and leaves some out. Here the sample spans more than 300,000 clones, approximately 82% being singletons. The sequenced sample consisted of peripheral blood. The receptors derive from a woman aged 50 to 60 with acute or convalescent COVID-19.

This chain joins TRBV4-2 and TRBJ1-2; TRBD1 agrees at 10 bases. The CDR3 is made up of 17 amino acids. V was clipped by 5 bases and J by 4 bases; unmatched bases: 13. Per the germline V gene, CDR1 is LGHNA and CDR2 is YNFKEQ. CDR3 protein: CASSFQLPGQGVYGYTF. Here the CDR3 DNA reads TGTGCCAGCAGCTTTCAGCTGCCAGGACAGGGGGTCTATGGCTACACCTTC.

The chain is built from TRBV4-1 and TRBJ1-4; D is unresolved. The CDR3 covers 14 residues. The germline V gene has CDR1 MGHRA and CDR2 YSYEKL. V gave up 0 bases and J gave up 0 bases, with 2 bases separating them. The CDR3 reads CASSQDSTNEKLFF. CDR3 bases: TGCGCCAGCAGCCAAGACTCAACTAATGAAAAACTGTTTTTT.

The chain carries TRBV11-1 and TRBJ2-5; D possibly corresponds to TRBD1 (7 bases). CDR3 length: 15 amino acids. With 0 bases removed from V and 5 bases from J, the gap between germline ends came to 13 bases. Germline V gene lookup returns CDR1 SGHAT and CDR2 FQDESV (reference sequence). CDR3 sequence: CASSLAMAGGETQYF. The DNA for the CDR3 is TGTGCCAGCAGCTTAGCCATGGCAGGGGGGGAGACCCAGTACTTC.